One sample yielded the 29 T cell receptor beta chains listed below, sequenced in a study of control samples from healthy donors and cancer patients. TCRdb keeps only in-frame clones here, not all; method: immunoSEQ multiplex PCR. The data contain about 77,000 clones, 85% to 95% of them singletons. The material sequenced was blood. These receptors originate from a woman aged 55-75 years in good health.

This clone has only a few counts. V is TRBV7-9 and J is TRBJ1-1, with D possibly matching TRBD1 (6 bases). V lost 10 bases and J 4 bases, leaving 16 bases between the germline ends. CDR1 and CDR2 (germline): SEHNR, FQNEAQ (reference sequence). The CDR3 is 13 amino acids. The CDR3 DNA follows: TGTGCCACCCGGGGGATAGGGGGCACTGAAGCTTTCTTT. Translated: CATRGIGGTEAFF. Variable domain in full (rest from reference TRBV7-9 and TRBJ1-1): DTGVSQNPRHKITKRGQNVTFRCDPISEHNRLYWYRQTLGQGPEFLTYFQNEAQLEKSRLLSDRFSAERPKGSFSTLEIQRTEQGDSAMYLCATRGIGGTEAFFGQGTRLTVV.

This chain uses TRBV5-1 with TRBJ2-3; the match to TRBD1 covers 9 bases. Per germline, CDR1 SGHRS and CDR2 YFSETQ. V lost 0 bases, J lost 5 bases, and 4 bases stayed unmatched. The CDR3 contains 15 residues. The CDR3 loop reads CASSLGDRVGDTQYF. The CDR3 DNA reads as TGCGCCAGCAGCTTGGGGGACAGGGTTGGAGATACGCAGTATTTT.

CDR3 nucleotide sequence: TGTGCCAGTAGTAACGGACCCGAGGGGGTCTATGGCTACACCTTC. This sequence encodes CASSNGPEGVYGYTF. This rearrangement joins TRBV19 to TRBJ1-2, with a weak D call TRBD1 (6 bases). Per germline, CDR1 LNHDA and CDR2 SQIVND (reference sequence). Trimming removed 4 bases from V and 4 bases from J, with 16 bases in between. The CDR3 contains 15 residues.

The chain combines TRBV9 with TRBJ2-3; D uncertain. The CDR3 covers 14 residues. Germline V gene data show CDR1 as SGDLS and CDR2 as YYNGEE. Deletions cut 4 bases from V and 5 bases from J, with 14 bases between. This CDR3 is CASSSTSTVDTQYF. Here the CDR3 DNA reads TGTGCCAGCAGCTCTACCTCCACAGTAGATACGCAGTATTTT.

The CDR3 sequence is CASSPDRSGYTF. Written as DNA, the CDR3 is TGTGCCAGCAGCCCCGACAGGTCCGGCTACACCTTC. The V gene is TRBV5-5, the J gene TRBJ1-2; TRBD1 is a possible D gene (6 bases). Germline V lookup: CDR1 SGHKS, CDR2 YYEKEE (reference sequence). The CDR3 contains 12 residues. Trimming took 4 bases from V and 8 from J, leaving 12 bases between them.

The rearrangement uses TRBV12-5 and TRBJ1-5, with a tentative D call TRBD1 (5 bases). The CDR3 runs 15 residues. The germline V gene encodes CDR1 LGHNT and CDR2 FRNRAP. V lost 0 bases, J lost 7 bases, and 13 bases lay in between. Here the CDR3 DNA reads TGTGCTAGTGGTTTGGTACTGGGGGGTAGCCAGCCCCAGCATTTT. Translation: CASGLVLGGSQPQHF.

V usage is TRBV27 and J usage is TRBJ1-2; TRBD1 matches at 9 bases. The germline V gene has CDR1 MNHEY and CDR2 SMNVEV (reference sequence). The CDR3 covers 14 residues. The trim removed 5 bases at V and 8 bases at J, leaving 9 bases unmatched. The CDR3 reads CASSRQGGQKGYTF. The DNA of the CDR3 is TGTGCCAGCAGTAGACAGGGGGGCCAAAAAGGCTACACCTTC.

V usage is TRBV2 and J usage is TRBJ1-6; no clear D. Deletions cut 7 bases from V and 5 bases from J, with 15 bases between. The CDR3 spans 15 residues. CDR1 is SNHLY and CDR2 is FYNNEI in the germline V gene. CDR3 region: CASNPRTLHNSPLHF. CDR3 DNA sequence: TGTGCCAGCAACCCCCGGACGTTACATAATTCACCCCTCCACTTT.

The V call is TRBV11-2, the J call TRBJ1-1; 9 bases agree with TRBD1. CDR1 is SGHAT, CDR2 FQNNGV, per germline. V gave up 4 bases and J gave up 6 bases; unmatched junction bases: 3. The CDR3 is 13 amino acids. CDR3 sequence: CASSSWTGAEAFF. The CDR3 DNA follows: TGTGCCAGCAGCTCCTGGACAGGGGCTGAAGCTTTCTTT.

The sample holds one count of this clone. The V and J genes are TRBV2 and TRBJ2-3; D is unclear. Trimming took off 1 base at V and 7 bases at J, with 3 bases between the two ends. The CDR3 runs 11 residues. CDR1 is SNHLY, CDR2 FYNNEI, per germline. The CDR3 is CASSEEYTQYF. For the CDR3, the DNA is TGTGCCAGCAGTGAAGAATATACGCAGTATTTT.

The V call is TRBV6-6, the J call TRBJ1-1; TRBD1 is a possible D gene (5 bases). CDR3 length: 14 amino acids. V shed 7 bases and J shed 0 bases, with 12 bases lying between them. Germline values: CDR1 MNHNY, CDR2 SVGAGI (reference sequence). In DNA form, the CDR3 reads TGTGCCAGCACCCCGACAGCCTTGAACACTGAAGCTTTCTTT. Its translation: CASTPTALNTEAFF.

The gene calls are TRBV7-8 and TRBJ2-5; perhaps D is TRBD1 or TRBD2 (5 bases each). The germline V gene encodes CDR1 SGHVS and CDR2 FQNEAQ. The CDR3 length is 13 residues. Trimming stripped 5 bases from V and 1 base from J, with 8 bases between. The CDR3 here is CASSRDLQETQYF. In nucleotides, the CDR3 is TGTGCCAGCAGCCGGGACCTCCAAGAGACCCAGTACTTC.

The chain employs TRBV6-5 and TRBJ1-1; no definite D call. This CDR3 is built from 13 residues. Trimming removed 10 bases from V and 8 bases from J, with 20 bases in between. Germline V gene sequence: CDR1 MNHEY, CDR2 SVGAGI. CDR3 protein: CATDESRRLEAFF. The CDR3 DNA reads TGTGCCACCGACGAATCTAGGAGGCTCGAAGCTTTCTTT.

This chain connects TRBV7-9 to TRBJ1-2; 8 bases are a match to TRBD1. From germline, CDR1 is SEHNR and CDR2 FQNEAQ (reference sequence). With V trimmed by 3 bases and J by 4 bases, 4 bases remained unmatched. CDR3 length: 14 amino acids. CDR3 residues: CASSFGQGLYGYTF. In DNA form, the CDR3 reads TGTGCCAGCAGCTTTGGACAGGGACTCTATGGCTACACCTTC.

In nucleotides, the CDR3 is TGTGCCAGTAGTATAGTTGGCGGAAGCACAGATACGCAGTATTTT. It codes for CASSIVGGSTDTQYF. This chain joins TRBV19 and TRBJ2-3, with no clear D. The CDR3 contains 15 residues. Trimming removed 1 base at V and 0 bases at J, with 8 bases between. Germline V gene sequence: CDR1 LNHDA, CDR2 SQIVND (reference sequence).

This clone was counted once. The sample carries other DNA sequences with the same CDR3. The chain uses TRBV7-2 and TRBJ1-5; no clear D. Germline V lookup: CDR1 SGHTA, CDR2 FQGNSA. Trimming removed 1 base from V and 0 bases from J, with 7 bases in between. This CDR3 region has 15 residues. The DNA of the CDR3 is TGTGCCAGCAGCTTAGAAGGGTATAGCAATCAGCCCCAGCATTTT. This encodes CASSLEGYSNQPQHF.

This clone came up once. The chain recombines TRBV4-1 with TRBJ1-1; perhaps TRBD1 as D (6 bases). CDR1 is MGHRA and CDR2 is YSYEKL in the germline V gene. This CDR3 is 15 amino acids long. V gave up 4 bases and J gave up 4 bases, with 16 bases separating them. The CDR3 coding sequence is TGCGCCAGCAGCCTAACAGGGTTAGGGGTCACTGAAGCTTTCTTT. Its protein product is CASSLTGLGVTEAFF.

The chain carries TRBV6-6 and TRBJ2-2; unclear D gene. This CDR3 has 13 residues. V was trimmed by 1 base and J by 3 bases, leaving 3 bases between them. Germline V gives CDR1 MNHNY, CDR2 SVGAGI (reference sequence). The CDR3 spells CASSYFYTGELFF. CDR3 nucleotides: TGTGCCAGCAGTTACTTCTACACCGGGGAGCTGTTTTTT.

The chain recombines TRBV27 with TRBJ1-6; D uncertain. Germline V gene lookup returns CDR1 MNHEY and CDR2 SMNVEV (reference sequence). The ends were cut back, 5 bases at V and 5 bases at J, with 16 bases in the middle. The CDR3 has 16 amino acids. The CDR3 coding sequence is TGTGCCAGCAGTCCAGGATTCGGGCGGGATAATTCACCCCTCCACTTT. This sequence encodes CASSPGFGRDNSPLHF.

Here the CDR3 DNA reads TGTGCCATCAGTGGAGGGATCCAAGAGACCCAGTACTTC. Encoded protein: CAISGGIQETQYF. The chain carries TRBV10-3 and TRBJ2-5; possible D gene TRBD2, 5 bases. The CDR3 is 13 amino acids. V lost 4 bases to trimming and J lost 1 base, with 7 bases between them. Germline lookup yields CDR1 ENHRY and CDR2 SYGVKD.

The V gene is TRBV28, the J gene TRBJ2-7; TRBD2 agrees at 8 bases. The CDR3 is made up of 15 amino acids. CDR1 and CDR2 (germline): MDHEN, SYDVKM. The V gene end was trimmed by 5 bases and the J gene end by 4 bases; junction bases not matched to a gene: 10. CDR3 DNA sequence: TGTGCCAGCAGTCCCGGGCCTAGCGGGCGATACGAGCAGTACTTC. Residues: CASSPGPSGRYEQYF.

The rearrangement joins TRBV10-1 to TRBJ2-7; D remains unclear. The V and J ends lost 11 bases and 1 base respectively, with 18 bases between them. Germline CDR1 is WNHNN and CDR2 is SYGVQD (reference sequence). This CDR3 has 14 residues. The CDR3 here is CASSPEYNSYEQYF. The CDR3, as DNA: TGCGCCTCGAGTCCAGAGTATAATTCCTACGAGCAGTACTTC.

This chain links TRBV12-3 or TRBV12-4 with TRBJ2-5; a weak D match, TRBD2 (6 bases). The CDR3 totals 13 residues. The V and J ends lost 3 bases and 9 bases respectively, with 14 bases between them. DNA for the CDR3: TGTGCCAGCAGTTTGGGGGGACCCGGTGCCCAGTACTTC. It encodes CASSLGGPGAQYF.

V and J are TRBV27 and TRBJ2-2; D tentatively reads TRBD1 or TRBD2 (5 bases each). Deletions cut 3 bases from V and 1 base from J, with 9 bases between. This CDR3 has 15 amino acids. Germline CDR1 and CDR2: MNHEY and SMNVEV (reference sequence). The CDR3 sequence: CASSFEGKNTGELFF. The DNA of the CDR3 is TGTGCCAGCAGTTTTGAGGGGAAGAACACCGGGGAGCTGTTTTTT.

The genes are TRBV28 and TRBJ1-3; D unclear. Between the trimmed V and J ends, which lost 6 bases and 0 bases, there was a span of 12 bases. Per germline, CDR1 MDHEN and CDR2 SYDVKM. The CDR3 length is 15 residues. CDR3 coding DNA: TGTGCCAGCAGCCCTCCTGCGACCTCTGGAAACACCATATATTTT. Translation gives CASSPPATSGNTIYF.

The table lists this clone with a few counts. V usage is TRBV7-3 and J usage is TRBJ2-2; D gene uncertain. The CDR3 loop spans 20 amino acids. Germline lookup yields CDR1 SGHTA and CDR2 FQGTGA. V was trimmed by 2 bases and J by 1 base, leaving 23 bases between them. CDR3 sequence reads: CASSLLTSFDKRLNTGELFF. DNA of the CDR3: TGTGCCAGCAGCTTATTAACGTCATTCGATAAGCGCTTGAACACCGGGGAGCTGTTTTTT.

This chain uses TRBV28 with TRBJ1-2; D gene ambiguous. The V end lost 0 bases, the J end lost 5 bases, and 16 bases lay between the germline ends. The CDR3 consists of 16 residues. The germline CDR1 and CDR2 sequences are MDHEN and SYDVKM. CDR3 nucleotide sequence: TGTGCCAGCAGTTTATGGTCTCAGGCAGCGCTGTATGGCTACACCTTC. Translating it yields CASSLWSQAALYGYTF.

This clone turned up a few times. This chain links TRBV18 with TRBJ1-4; possibly TRBD1 for D (5 bases). Looked up from germline, CDR1 is KGHSH and CDR2 is LQKENI. Trimming pared 3 bases from V and 8 bases from J, leaving 13 bases between. This CDR3 has 14 residues. CDR3: CASSPRGAGEKLFF. As DNA, the CDR3 is TGTGCCAGCTCACCCCGAGGGGCCGGGGAAAAACTGTTTTTT.

The chain carries TRBV11-2 and TRBJ2-1; D unclear. Germline-derived CDR1 and CDR2 are SGHAT and FQNNGV. The V end lost 5 bases, the J end lost 4 bases, and 3 bases lay between the germline ends. This CDR3 comprises 11 residues. The CDR3 DNA sequence: TGTGCCAGCAGCCCGTACAATGAGCAGTTCTTC. It encodes CASSPYNEQFF.